Below, 5 T cell receptor beta chains from the same sample are listed, as sequenced in a study of T cell responses to AZD1222 COVID-19 vaccine. Using immunoSEQ multiplex PCR, the repertoire was profiled, and TCRdb retains in-frame clones only, with some absent. The repertoire has 120,000 or so clones, about 88% of them found once; the top ten carry 2.5% to 3.5%. Sequenced material: peripheral blood, taken 28 days after the second AZD1222 dose. The receptors here all came from an adult who received the AZD1222 COVID-19 vaccine.

J is TRBJ1-3 and V is TRBV6-1, with D unclear. Germline loops: CDR1 MNHNS, CDR2 SASEGT. This CDR3 has 14 residues. V shed 3 bases and J shed 0 bases, with 6 bases lying between them. The CDR3 region has the DNA TGTGCCAGCAGTGACAGGCACTCTGGAAACACCATATATTTT. It yields the protein CASSDRHSGNTIYF.

The chain couples TRBV19 to TRBJ2-7; D unclear. V gave up 5 bases and J gave up 2 bases, with 13 bases separating them. The germline gives CDR1 LNHDA, CDR2 SQIVND (reference sequence). The CDR3 is 14 residues long. CDR3 bases: TGTGCCAGTAGTCCCCGGACGGCTACCTACGAGCAGTACTTC. Its translation: CASSPRTATYEQYF. The complete variable domain, with remaining parts taken from reference TRBV19 and TRBJ2-7, reads DGGITQSPKYLFRKEGQNVTLSCEQNLNHDAMYWYRQDPGQGLRLIYYSQIVNDFQKGDIAEGYSVSREKKESFPLTVTSAQKNPTAFYLCASSPRTATYEQYFGPGTRLTVT.

The V and J genes are TRBV2 and TRBJ1-1; no clear D. Trimming took off 5 bases at V and 5 bases at J, with 3 bases between the two ends. CDR1 and CDR2 from the germline V gene are SNHLY and FYNNEI. The CDR3 runs 10 residues. Here the CDR3 reads CASSFTEAFF. The CDR3 DNA reads as TGTGCCAGCAGTTTTACTGAAGCTTTCTTT.

The rearrangement joins TRBV5-6 to TRBJ2-3, with D possibly TRBD2 on 5 matching bases. CDR3 size: 15 residues. In germline, CDR1 is SGHDT, CDR2 YYEEEE. Deletions cut 1 base from V and 0 bases from J, with 9 bases between. DNA of the CDR3: TGTGCCAGCAGCTTGCGGCGGGCAAGCACAGATACGCAGTATTTT. Translation: CASSLRRASTDTQYF.

The V gene is TRBV6-2 or TRBV6-3, the J gene TRBJ2-7; 9 bases map to TRBD1. Germline V lookup: CDR1 MNHEY, CDR2 SVGEGT. V shed 0 bases, J shed 6 bases, and the junction held 9 bases outside the gene matches. The CDR3 runs 16 residues. The CDR3: CASSYSQQGALGEQYF. The DNA of the CDR3 is TGTGCCAGCAGTTACTCGCAACAGGGGGCGTTGGGCGAGCAGTACTTC.